This record covers a single TCR beta chain. Antigen specificity is unknown. The data derive from a study of T cell repertoires in cytomegalovirus infection. Germline V CDR1 and CDR2: SGHTS, YDEGEE. The CDR3 spans 10 residues. V dropped 4 bases and J dropped 12 bases, with 8 bases sitting between them. TCRdb ran MiXCR on the reads and lists one entry per CDR3 protein. In the table there are roughly 280,000 distinct CDR3 sequences, about 20% of which are singletons. The chain couples TRBV5-8 to TRBJ2-1; no clear D. Material: cultured PBMCs, obtained from culture after CMV antigen stimulation. The receptor comes from a human donor in good health (CMV status not recorded). Some clones in this sample may be carry-over from other donors' samples. Here the CDR3 reads CASSRSTQFF. For the CDR3, the DNA is TGTGCCAGCAGCAGGTCTACGCAGTTCTTC.